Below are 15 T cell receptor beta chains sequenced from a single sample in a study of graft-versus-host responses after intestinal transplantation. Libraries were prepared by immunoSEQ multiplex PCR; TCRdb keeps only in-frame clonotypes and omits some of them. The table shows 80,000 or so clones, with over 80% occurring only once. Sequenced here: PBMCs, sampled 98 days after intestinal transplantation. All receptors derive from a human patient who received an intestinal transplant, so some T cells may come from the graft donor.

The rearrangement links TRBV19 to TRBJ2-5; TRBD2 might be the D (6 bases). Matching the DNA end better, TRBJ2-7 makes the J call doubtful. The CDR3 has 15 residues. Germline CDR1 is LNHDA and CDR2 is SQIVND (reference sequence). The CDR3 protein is CASSPGGAADYEQYF. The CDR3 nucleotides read TGTGCCAGTAGCCCGGGCGGGGCGGCTGACTACGAGCAGTACTTC.

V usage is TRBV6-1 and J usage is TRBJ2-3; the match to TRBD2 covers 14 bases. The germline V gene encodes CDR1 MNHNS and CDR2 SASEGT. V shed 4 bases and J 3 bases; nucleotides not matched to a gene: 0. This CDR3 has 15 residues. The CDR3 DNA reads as TGTGCCAGCAGTGGGACTAGCGGGAGGACAGATACGCAGTATTTT. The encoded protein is CASSGTSGRTDTQYF.

The CDR3 loop reads CAISDTSGDLKASQIYDTQYF. CDR3 sequence (DNA): TGTGCCATCAGTGATACAAGTGGGGACTTGAAGGCTAGCCAAATTTACGATACGCAGTATTTT. The rearrangement uses TRBV10-3 and TRBJ2-3; a possible D gene is TRBD2 (6 bases). The CDR3 covers 21 residues. Germline V gene data show CDR1 as ENHRY and CDR2 as SYGVKD. Trimming stripped 3 bases from V and 6 bases from J, with 34 bases between.

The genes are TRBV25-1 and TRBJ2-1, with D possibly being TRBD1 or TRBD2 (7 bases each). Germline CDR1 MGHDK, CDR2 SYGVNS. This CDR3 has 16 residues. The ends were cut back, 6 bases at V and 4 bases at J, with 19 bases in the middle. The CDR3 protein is CASSALRQGGYNEQFF. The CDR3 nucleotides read TGTGCCAGCAGCGCTTTAAGACAGGGAGGGTACAATGAGCAGTTCTTC.

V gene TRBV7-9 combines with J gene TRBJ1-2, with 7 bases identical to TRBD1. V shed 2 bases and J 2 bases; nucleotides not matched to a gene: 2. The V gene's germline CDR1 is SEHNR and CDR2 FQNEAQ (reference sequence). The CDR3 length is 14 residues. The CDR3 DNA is TGTGCCAGCAGCTTAACAGGGGAGAACTATGGCTACACCTTC. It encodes CASSLTGENYGYTF.

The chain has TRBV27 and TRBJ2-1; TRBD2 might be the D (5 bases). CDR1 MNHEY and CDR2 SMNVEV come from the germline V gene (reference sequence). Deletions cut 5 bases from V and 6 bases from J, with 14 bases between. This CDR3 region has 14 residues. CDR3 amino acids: CASSPGIPPNEQFF. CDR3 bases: TGTGCCAGCAGTCCGGGGATACCGCCCAATGAGCAGTTCTTC.

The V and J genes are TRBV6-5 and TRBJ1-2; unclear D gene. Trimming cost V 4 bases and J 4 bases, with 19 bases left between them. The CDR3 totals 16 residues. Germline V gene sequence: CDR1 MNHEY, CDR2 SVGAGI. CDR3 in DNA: TGTGCCAGCAGTTCCGGGGAAAGTGCGGGTGTCTATGGCTACACCTTC. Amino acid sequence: CASSSGESAGVYGYTF.

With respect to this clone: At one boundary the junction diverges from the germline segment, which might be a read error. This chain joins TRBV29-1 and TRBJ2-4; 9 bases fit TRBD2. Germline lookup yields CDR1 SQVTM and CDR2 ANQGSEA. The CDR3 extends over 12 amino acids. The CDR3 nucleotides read TGCAGCGTTGTGATTAGCGGGGGAGCCCTGTTATTC. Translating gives CSVVISGGALLF.

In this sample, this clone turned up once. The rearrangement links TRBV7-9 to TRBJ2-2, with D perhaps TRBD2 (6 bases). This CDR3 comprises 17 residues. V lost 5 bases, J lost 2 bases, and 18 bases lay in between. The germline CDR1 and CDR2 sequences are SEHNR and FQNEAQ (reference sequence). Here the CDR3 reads CASSPRHRGGNTGELFF. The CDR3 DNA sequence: TGTGCCAGCAGCCCCCGACATCGGGGAGGCAACACCGGGGAGCTGTTTTTT.

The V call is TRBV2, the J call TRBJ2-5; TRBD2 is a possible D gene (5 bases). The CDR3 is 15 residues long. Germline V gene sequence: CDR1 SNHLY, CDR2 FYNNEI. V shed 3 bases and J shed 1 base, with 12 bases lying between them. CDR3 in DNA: TGTGCCAGCAGTGATCAACCGGGGAGCCAAGAGACCCAGTACTTC. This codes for CASSDQPGSQETQYF.

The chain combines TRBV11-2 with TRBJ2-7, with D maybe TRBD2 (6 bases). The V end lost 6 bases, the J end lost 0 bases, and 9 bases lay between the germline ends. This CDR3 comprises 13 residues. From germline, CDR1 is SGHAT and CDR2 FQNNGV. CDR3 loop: CASSLGGSYEQYF. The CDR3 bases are TGTGCCAGCAGTCTGGGGGGCTCCTACGAGCAGTACTTC.

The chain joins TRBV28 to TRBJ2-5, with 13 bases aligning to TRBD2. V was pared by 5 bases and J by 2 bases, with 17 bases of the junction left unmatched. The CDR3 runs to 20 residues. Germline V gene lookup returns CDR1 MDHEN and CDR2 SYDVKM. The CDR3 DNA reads TGTGCCAGCAGTCGACCTACTAGCGGGAGGGCCGATTTCTATCAAGAGACCCAGTACTTC. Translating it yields CASSRPTSGRADFYQETQYF.

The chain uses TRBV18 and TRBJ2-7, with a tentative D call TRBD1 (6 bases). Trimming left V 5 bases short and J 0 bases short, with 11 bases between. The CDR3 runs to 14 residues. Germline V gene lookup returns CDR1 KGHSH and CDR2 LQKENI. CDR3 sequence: CASSAWDTSYEQYF. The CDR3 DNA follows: TGTGCCAGCTCAGCCTGGGACACCTCCTACGAGCAGTACTTC.

In DNA form, the CDR3 reads TGTGCCAGCAGTGGGACTAGCGGGAGGACAGATACGCAGTATTTT. Protein sequence: CASSGTSGRTDTQYF. The chain recombines TRBV6-5 with TRBJ2-3; 15 bases are a match to TRBD2. The V gene end was trimmed by 5 bases and the J gene end by 3 bases; junction bases not matched to a gene: 0. Looked up from germline, CDR1 is MNHEY and CDR2 is SVGAGI. The CDR3 is made up of 15 amino acids.

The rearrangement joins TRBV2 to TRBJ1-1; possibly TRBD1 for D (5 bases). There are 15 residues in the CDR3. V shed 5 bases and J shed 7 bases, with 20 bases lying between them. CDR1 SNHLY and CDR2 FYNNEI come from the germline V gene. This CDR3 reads CASSPLSGGGGEAFF. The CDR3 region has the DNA TGTGCCAGCAGTCCACTCTCAGGTGGGGGTGGTGAAGCTTTCTTT.